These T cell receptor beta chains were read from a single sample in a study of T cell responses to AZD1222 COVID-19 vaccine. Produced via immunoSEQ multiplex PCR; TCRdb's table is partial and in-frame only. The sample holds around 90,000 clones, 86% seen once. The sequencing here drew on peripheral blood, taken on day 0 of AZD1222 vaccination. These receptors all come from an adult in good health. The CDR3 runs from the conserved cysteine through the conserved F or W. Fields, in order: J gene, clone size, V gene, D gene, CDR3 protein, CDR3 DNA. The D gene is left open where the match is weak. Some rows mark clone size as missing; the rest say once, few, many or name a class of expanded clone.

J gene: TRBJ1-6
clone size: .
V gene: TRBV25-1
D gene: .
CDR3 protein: CASSSPSYNSPLHF
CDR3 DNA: TGTGCCAGCAGCTCGCCCTCCTATAATTCACCCCTCCACTTT

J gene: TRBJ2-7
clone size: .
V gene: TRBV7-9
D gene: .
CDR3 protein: CASSLGSGDPYEQYF
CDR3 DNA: TGTGCCAGCAGCTTAGGGTCTGGGGACCCCTACGAGCAGTACTTC

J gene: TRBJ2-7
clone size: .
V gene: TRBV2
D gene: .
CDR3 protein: CASSVLGDEQYF
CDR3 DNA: TGTGCCAGCAGTGTACTGGGCGACGAGCAGTACTTC

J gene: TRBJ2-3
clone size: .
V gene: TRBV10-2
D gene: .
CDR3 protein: CASRRRGTDTQYF
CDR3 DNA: TGCGCCAGCAGGAGGAGGGGCACAGATACGCAGTATTTT

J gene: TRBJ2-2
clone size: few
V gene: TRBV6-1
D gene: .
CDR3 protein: CASSEGADGGELFF
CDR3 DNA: TGTGCCAGCAGTGAAGGAGCCGATGGCGGGGAGCTGTTTTTT

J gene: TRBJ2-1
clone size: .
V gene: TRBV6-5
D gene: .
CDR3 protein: CASSYRPFAGDEQFF
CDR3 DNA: TGTGCCAGCAGTTACCGACCCTTCGCAGGCGATGAGCAGTTCTTC

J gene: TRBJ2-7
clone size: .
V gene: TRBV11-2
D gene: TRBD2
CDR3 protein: CASSPVGRVGPYEQYF
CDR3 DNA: TGTGCCAGCAGCCCTGTAGGGAGGGTGGGCCCCTACGAGCAGTACTTC

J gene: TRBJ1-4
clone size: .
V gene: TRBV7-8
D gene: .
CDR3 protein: CASSSRDFALNEKLFF
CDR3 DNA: TGTGCCAGCAGCTCCCGGGACTTCGCCCTGAATGAAAAACTGTTTTTT

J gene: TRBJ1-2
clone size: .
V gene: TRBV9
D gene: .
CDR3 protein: CASSVGVGPSWRYTF
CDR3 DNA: TGTGCCAGCAGCGTCGGTGTGGGTCCGTCTTGGCGGTACACCTTC

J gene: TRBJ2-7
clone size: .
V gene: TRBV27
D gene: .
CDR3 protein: CASLQGYEQYF
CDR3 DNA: TGTGCCAGCTTACAGGGCTACGAGCAGTACTTC

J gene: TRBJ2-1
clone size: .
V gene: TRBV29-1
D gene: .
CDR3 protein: CSVDGSGMSNEQFF
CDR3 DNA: TGCAGCGTTGATGGCAGTGGGATGTCAAATGAGCAGTTCTTC

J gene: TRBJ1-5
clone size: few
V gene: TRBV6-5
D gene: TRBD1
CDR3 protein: CASRTGLNQPQHF
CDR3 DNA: TGTGCCAGCAGGACAGGGTTAAATCAGCCCCAGCATTTT

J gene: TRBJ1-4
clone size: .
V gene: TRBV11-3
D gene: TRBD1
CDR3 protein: CASSSGGRNEKLFF
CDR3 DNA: TGTGCCAGCAGTTCAGGGGGTCGAAATGAAAAACTGTTTTTT

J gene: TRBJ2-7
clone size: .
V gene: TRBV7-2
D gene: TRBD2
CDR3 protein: CASSLAGGSSYEQYF
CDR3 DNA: TGTGCCAGCAGCTTAGCCGGCGGGAGCTCCTACGAGCAGTACTTC

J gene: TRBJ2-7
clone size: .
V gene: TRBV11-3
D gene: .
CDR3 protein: CASTPSGAGTYEQYF
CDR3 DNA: TGTGCCAGCACCCCTAGTGGCGCAGGCACCTACGAGCAGTACTTC

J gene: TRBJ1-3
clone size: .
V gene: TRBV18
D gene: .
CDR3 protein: CASSPGRGFSGNTIYF
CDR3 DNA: TGTGCCAGCTCACCGGGTAGGGGATTCTCTGGAAACACCATATATTTT

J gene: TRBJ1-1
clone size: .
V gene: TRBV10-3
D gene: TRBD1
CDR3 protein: CAISGQGNTEAFF
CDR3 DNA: TGTGCCATCAGCGGACAGGGAAACACTGAAGCTTTCTTT

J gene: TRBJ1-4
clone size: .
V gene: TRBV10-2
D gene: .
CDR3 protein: CASSGNSNEKLFF
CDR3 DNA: TGCGCCAGCAGTGGGAATAGCAATGAAAAACTGTTTTTT

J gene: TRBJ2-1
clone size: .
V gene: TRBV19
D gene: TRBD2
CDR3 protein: CASSLLPGGLVNEQFF
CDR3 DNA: TGTGCCAGTAGTCTCCTGCCGGGAGGCCTCGTCAATGAGCAGTTCTTC

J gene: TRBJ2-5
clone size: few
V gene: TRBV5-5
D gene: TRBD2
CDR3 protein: CASSLDPSGGIQETQYF
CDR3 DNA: TGTGCCAGCAGCTTGGATCCCAGCGGGGGGATTCAAGAGACCCAGTACTTC

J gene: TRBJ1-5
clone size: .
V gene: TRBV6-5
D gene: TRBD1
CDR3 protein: CASRGTGDQPQHF
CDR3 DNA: TGTGCCAGCAGGGGGACAGGGGATCAGCCCCAGCATTTT

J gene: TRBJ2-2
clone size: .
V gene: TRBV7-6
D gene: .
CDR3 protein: CASSLKPPLPINTGELFF
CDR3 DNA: TGTGCCAGCAGCCTAAAGCCCCCCCTCCCCATTAACACCGGGGAGCTGTTTTTT

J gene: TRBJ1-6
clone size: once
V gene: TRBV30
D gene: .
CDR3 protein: CAWSVSGAGSPLHF
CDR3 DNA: TGTGCCTGGAGTGTATCGGGGGCTGGTTCACCCCTCCACTTT

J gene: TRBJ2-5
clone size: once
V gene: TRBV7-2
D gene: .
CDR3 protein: CASRRRQNHQETQYF
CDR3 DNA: TGTGCCAGCAGACGAAGACAGAACCACCAAGAGACCCAGTACTTC

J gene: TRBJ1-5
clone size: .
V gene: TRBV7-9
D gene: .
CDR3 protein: CASSSGSHSNQPQHF
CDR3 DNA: TGTGCCAGCAGCTCAGGCTCCCATAGCAATCAGCCCCAGCATTTT

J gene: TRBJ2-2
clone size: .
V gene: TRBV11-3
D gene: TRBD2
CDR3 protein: CASSSGTSGANTGELFF
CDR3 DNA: TGTGCCAGCAGCTCCGGGACTAGCGGGGCGAACACCGGGGAGCTGTTTTTT

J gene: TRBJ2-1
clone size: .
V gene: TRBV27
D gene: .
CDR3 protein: CASLSMNNEQFF
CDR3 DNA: TGTGCCAGCCTCAGTATGAACAATGAGCAGTTCTTC

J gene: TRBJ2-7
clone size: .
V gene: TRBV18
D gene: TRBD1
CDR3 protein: CASSTGEDEQYF
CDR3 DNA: TGTGCCAGCTCGACAGGGGAAGACGAGCAGTACTTC

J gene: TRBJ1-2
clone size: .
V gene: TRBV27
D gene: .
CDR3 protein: CASSLSSDGYYGYTF
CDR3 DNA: TGTGCCAGCAGTTTATCTTCCGACGGCTACTATGGCTACACCTTC

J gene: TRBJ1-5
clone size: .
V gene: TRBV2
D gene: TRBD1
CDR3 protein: CAGRADRGRDQPQHF
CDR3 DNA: TGTGCCGGCAGGGCTGACAGGGGGCGAGATCAGCCCCAGCATTTT

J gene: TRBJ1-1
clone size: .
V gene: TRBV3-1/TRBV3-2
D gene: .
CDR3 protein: CASSHSGAYTEAFF
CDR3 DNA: TGTGCCAGCAGCCACTCAGGGGCGTATACTGAAGCTTTCTTT

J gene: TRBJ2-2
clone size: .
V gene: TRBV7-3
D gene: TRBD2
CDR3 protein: CASSLTPSGGELFF
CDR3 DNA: TGTGCCAGCAGCTTAACTCCTAGCGGCGGGGAGCTGTTTTTT

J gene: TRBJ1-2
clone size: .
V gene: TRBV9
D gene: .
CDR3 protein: CASSVDQGVYGYTF
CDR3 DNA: TGTGCCAGCAGCGTAGACCAGGGTGTCTATGGCTACACCTTC

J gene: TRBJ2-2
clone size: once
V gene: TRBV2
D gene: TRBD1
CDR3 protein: CARGQLNTGELFF
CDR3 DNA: TGTGCCAGGGGACAGCTGAACACCGGGGAGCTGTTTTTT

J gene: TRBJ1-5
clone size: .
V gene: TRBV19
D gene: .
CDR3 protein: CASSLQNSNQPQHF
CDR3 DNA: TGTGCCAGTAGCCTACAGAATAGCAATCAGCCCCAGCATTTT

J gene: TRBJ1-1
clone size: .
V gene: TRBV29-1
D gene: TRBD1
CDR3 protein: CSVIGQGPTEAFF
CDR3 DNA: TGCAGCGTGATCGGACAGGGTCCCACTGAAGCTTTCTTT

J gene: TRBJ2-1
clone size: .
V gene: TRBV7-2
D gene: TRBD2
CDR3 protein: CASSLTSGGYNEQFF
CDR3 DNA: TGTGCCAGCAGCTTAACTAGCGGGGGCTACAATGAGCAGTTCTTC

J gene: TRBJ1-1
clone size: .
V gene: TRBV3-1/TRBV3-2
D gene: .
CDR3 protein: CASSQGAGNTEAFF
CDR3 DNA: TGTGCCAGCAGCCAAGGCGCGGGGAACACTGAAGCTTTCTTT

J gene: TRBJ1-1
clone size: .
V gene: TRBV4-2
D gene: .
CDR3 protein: CASTRGGNTEAFF
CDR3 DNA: TGTGCCAGCACCCGGGGAGGGAACACTGAAGCTTTCTTT

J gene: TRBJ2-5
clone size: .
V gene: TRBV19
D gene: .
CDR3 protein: CASRRGQSADGTQYF
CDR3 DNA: TGTGCCAGTAGAAGGGGACAATCCGCTGACGGGACCCAGTACTTC

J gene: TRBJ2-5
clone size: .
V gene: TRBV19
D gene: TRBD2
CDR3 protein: CASRPGLRETQYF
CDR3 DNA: TGTGCCAGCCGACCGGGACTACGAGAGACCCAGTACTTC

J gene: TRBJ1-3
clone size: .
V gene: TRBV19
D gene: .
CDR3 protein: CASRGITVGGNTIYF
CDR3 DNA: TGTGCCAGTAGGGGCATTACAGTCGGCGGAAACACCATATATTTT

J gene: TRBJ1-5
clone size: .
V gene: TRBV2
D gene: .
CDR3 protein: CASSYTRNSNQPQHF
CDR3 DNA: TGTGCCAGCAGTTATACACGAAATAGCAATCAGCCCCAGCATTTT

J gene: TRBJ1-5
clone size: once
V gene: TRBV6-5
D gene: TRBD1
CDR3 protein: CASSFNLDREGQPQHF
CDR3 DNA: TGTGCCAGCAGTTTTAACCTGGACAGGGAAGGTCAGCCCCAGCATTTT

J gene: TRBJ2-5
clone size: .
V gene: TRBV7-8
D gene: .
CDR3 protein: CASSLDPQGSKGTFSEETQYF
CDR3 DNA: TGTGCCAGCAGCTTAGACCCGCAAGGGTCGAAAGGGACTTTCTCGGAGGAGACCCAGTACTTC

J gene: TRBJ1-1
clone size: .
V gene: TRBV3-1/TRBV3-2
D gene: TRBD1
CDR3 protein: CASSQDQGGDTEAFF
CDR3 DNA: TGTGCCAGCAGCCAAGATCAGGGGGGCGACACTGAAGCTTTCTTT

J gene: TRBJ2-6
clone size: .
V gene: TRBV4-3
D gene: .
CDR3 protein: CASSHRGGSGANVLTF
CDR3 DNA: TGCGCCAGCAGCCACAGAGGGGGCTCTGGGGCCAACGTCCTGACTTTC

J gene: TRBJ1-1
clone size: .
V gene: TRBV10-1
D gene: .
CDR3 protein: CASSESGPPGAFF
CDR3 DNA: TGCGCCAGCAGTGAGTCGGGCCCACCGGGAGCTTTCTTT

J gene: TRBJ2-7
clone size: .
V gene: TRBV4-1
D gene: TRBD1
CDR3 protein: CASSQTGGYEQYF
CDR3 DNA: TGCGCCAGCAGCCAAACAGGGGGCTACGAGCAGTACTTC

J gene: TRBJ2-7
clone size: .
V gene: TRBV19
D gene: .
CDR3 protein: CASSPQLGTYEQYF
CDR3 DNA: TGTGCCAGTAGTCCTCAACTCGGAACCTACGAGCAGTACTTC

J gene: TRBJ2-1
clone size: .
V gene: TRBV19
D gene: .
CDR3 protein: CASQIGAYNEQFF
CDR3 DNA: TGTGCCAGTCAGATTGGGGCCTACAATGAGCAGTTCTTC

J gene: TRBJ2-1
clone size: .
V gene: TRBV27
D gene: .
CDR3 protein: CASKLYWAYNEQFF
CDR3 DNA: TGTGCCAGCAAACTCTACTGGGCCTACAATGAGCAGTTCTTC

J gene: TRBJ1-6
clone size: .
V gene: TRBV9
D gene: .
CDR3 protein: CASSANGGPLHF
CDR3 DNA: TGTGCCAGCAGCGCCAATGGAGGACCCCTCCACTTT

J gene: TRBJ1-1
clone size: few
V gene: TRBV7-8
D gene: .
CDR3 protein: CASSLDRTNTEAFF
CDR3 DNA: TGTGCCAGCAGCTTGGACAGAACGAACACTGAAGCTTTCTTT

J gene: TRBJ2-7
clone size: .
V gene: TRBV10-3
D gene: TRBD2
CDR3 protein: CATALGGNYEQYF
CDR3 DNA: TGTGCCACCGCACTCGGGGGGAATTACGAGCAGTACTTC

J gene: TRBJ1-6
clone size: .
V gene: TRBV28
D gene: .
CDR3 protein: CASSLPQENSPLHF
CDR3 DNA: TGTGCCAGCAGTTTACCCCAGGAAAATTCACCCCTCCACTTT

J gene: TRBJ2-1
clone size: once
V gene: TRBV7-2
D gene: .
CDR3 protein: CASRLSESSYNEQFF
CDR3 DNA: TGTGCCAGCAGATTATCGGAGAGCTCCTACAATGAGCAGTTCTTC

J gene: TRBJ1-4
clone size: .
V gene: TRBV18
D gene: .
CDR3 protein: CASSPRGEKLFF
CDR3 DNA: TGTGCCAGCTCACCACGAGGGGAGAAACTGTTTTTT